A single sample gave rise to the 30 T cell receptor beta chains below, sequenced in a study of resident and recirculating memory T cells in vitiligo. Sequenced by immunoSEQ multiplex PCR; TCRdb stores in-frame clones only, minus some. The table has fewer than 80,000 clones, approximately 90% seen once; the top ten hold over 4%. The sample comprised blood. These receptor sequences come from a male donor with vitiligo.

V usage is TRBV12-2 and J usage is TRBJ1-5. TRBV12-2 is an annotated pseudogene. This CDR3 is built from 17 residues. The CDR3, as DNA: TGTGCAAGTCACTTCTCCGGGGGTCGCCTTAGCAATCAGCCCCAGCATTTT. Residues: CASHFSGGRLSNQPQHF.

The chain employs TRBV29-1 and TRBJ2-3; possible D gene TRBD1, 6 bases. The CDR3 totals 14 residues. The ends were cut back, 1 base at V and 1 base at J, with 9 bases in the middle. The V gene's germline CDR1 is SQVTM and CDR2 ANQGSEA. CDR3 protein: CSVEGAGGTDTQYF. In DNA form, the CDR3 reads TGCAGCGTTGAAGGGGCAGGGGGCACAGATACGCAGTATTTT.

In this sample, this clone turned up once. The genes are TRBV4-3 and TRBJ2-2, with TRBD1 identical over 12 bases. This CDR3 is 16 amino acids long. Trimming removed 4 bases from V and 5 bases from J; junction bases left unmatched: 5. Germline V gene sequence: CDR1 LGHNA, CDR2 YSLEER. CDR3 in amino acids: CASSPRDRGPTGELFF. CDR3 nucleotides: TGCGCCAGCAGCCCCCGGGACAGGGGGCCGACCGGGGAGCTGTTTTTT.

This chain connects TRBV30 to TRBJ1-2; no clear D. The CDR3 is made up of 12 amino acids. CDR1 is GTSNPN and CDR2 is SVGIG in the germline V gene (reference sequence). Trimming shortened V by 1 base and J by 4 bases, and 7 bases separated the two germline ends. The chain's CDR3 is CAWSAIGYGYTF. The CDR3 DNA is TGTGCCTGGAGTGCGATCGGCTATGGCTACACCTTC. Together with reference TRBV30 and TRBJ1-2, the CDR3 gives the full variable domain: SQTIHQWPATLVQPVGSPLSLECTVEGTSNPNLYWYRQAAGRGLQLLFYSVGIGQISSEVPQNLSASRPQDRQFILSSKKLLLSDSGFYLCAWSAIGYGYTFGSGTRLTVV.

This sequence joins TRBV4-3 and TRBJ1-2, with D perhaps TRBD1 (6 bases). Germline assignment: CDR1 LGHNA and CDR2 YSLEER. V lost 1 base and J 2 bases, leaving 20 bases between the germline ends. CDR3 length equals 18 residues. The CDR3 protein is CASSQAVTRTDLNYGYTF. Here the CDR3 DNA reads TGCGCCAGCAGCCAAGCGGTTACCCGGACAGACTTAAACTATGGCTACACCTTC.

CDR3 nucleotide sequence: TGTGCCAGCAGTTTCACTACTAGCGGGAGATTGTTCTTC. Translating gives CASSFTTSGRLFF. This chain links TRBV28 with TRBJ2-1; 11 bases match TRBD2. The junction had 7 bases not matched to a gene; V was cut back by 3 bases and J by 15 bases. The CDR3 totals 13 residues. In germline, CDR1 is MDHEN, CDR2 SYDVKM.

The rearrangement links TRBV4-1 to TRBJ2-7; 7 nucleotides line up with TRBD1. CDR1 is MGHRA, CDR2 YSYEKL, per germline. Losses at the gene ends were 3 bases for V and 7 bases for J; bases not matched to a gene: 12. The CDR3 sequence is 15 residues long. CDR3 in amino acids: CASSHSPGQAEEQYF. CDR3 DNA sequence: TGCGCCAGCAGCCATTCCCCCGGACAGGCGGAAGAGCAGTACTTC.

The V call is TRBV19, the J call TRBJ2-5, with TRBD1 as a possible D gene (5 bases). The ends were cut back, 7 bases at V and 2 bases at J, with 11 bases in the middle. The CDR3 loop spans 13 amino acids. Looked up from germline, CDR1 is LNHDA and CDR2 is SQIVND (reference sequence). CDR3 sequence reads: CASKNRIQETQYF. DNA for the CDR3: TGTGCCAGTAAGAACAGGATTCAAGAGACCCAGTACTTC.

The V and J genes are TRBV5-1 and TRBJ2-7; a weak D match, TRBD1 (6 bases). Germline assignment: CDR1 SGHRS and CDR2 YFSETQ. With 2 bases removed from V and 6 bases from J, the gap between germline ends came to 15 bases. The CDR3 has 14 amino acids. The CDR3 nucleotides are TGCGCCAGCAGCTTACAGGGAAACGGAGGCGAGCAGTACTTC. Its protein is CASSLQGNGGEQYF.

The chain employs TRBV7-2 and TRBJ2-7, with TRBD1 matching 9 bases. CDR3 length: 16 amino acids. In germline, CDR1 is SGHTA, CDR2 FQGNSA. J gave up 5 bases and V 5 bases, and 13 bases lay outside the gene matches. CDR3 bases: TGTGCCAGCAGCCCCTCCTCCGGACAGGGGAGGAACGAGCAGTACTTC. Translating gives CASSPSSGQGRNEQYF.

The rearrangement links TRBV4-2 to TRBJ1-1, with a possible D match to TRBD1 (6 bases). Trimming removed 0 bases at V and 2 bases at J, with 16 bases between. The CDR3 has 17 amino acids. The germline CDR1 and CDR2 sequences are LGHNA and YNFKEQ. CDR3 region: CASSQDRGGGGNTEAFF. For the CDR3, the DNA is TGTGCCAGCAGCCAAGATAGGGGGGGTGGGGGCAACACTGAAGCTTTCTTT.

V usage is TRBV6-5 and J usage is TRBJ2-3; 7 nucleotides line up with TRBD1. Germline V lookup: CDR1 MNHEY, CDR2 SVGAGI. J lost 6 bases, V lost 1 base, and 7 bases had no gene match. The CDR3 length is 15 residues. The CDR3 region has the DNA TGTGCCAGCAGTTACTGGCGACAGGGTACGGATACGCAGTATTTT. Protein sequence: CASSYWRQGTDTQYF.

CDR3 sequence (DNA): TGTGCCAGGACGGTTAGGGGATCCCTCGAAGCTTTCTTT. Translation: CARTVRGSLEAFF. The V and J genes are TRBV28 and TRBJ1-1; a weak D match, TRBD1 (5 bases). Trimming shortened V by 9 bases and J by 8 bases, and 19 bases separated the two germline ends. This CDR3 has 13 amino acids. Germline V lookup: CDR1 MDHEN, CDR2 SYDVKM.

This chain joins TRBV18 and TRBJ2-2, with D tentatively TRBD1 (5 bases). CDR3 length equals 14 residues. The V end lost 0 bases, the J end lost 7 bases, and 9 bases lay between the germline ends. The V gene's germline CDR1 is KGHSH and CDR2 LQKENI. As DNA, the CDR3 is TGTGCCAGCTCACCACCGTCAAGGGGCGGGGAGCTGTTTTTT. Translating gives CASSPPSRGGELFF.

The rearrangement links TRBV18 to TRBJ2-7; 7 bases map to TRBD1. With 3 bases clipped from V and 2 bases from J, the junction kept 1 base outside the gene matches. The CDR3 spans 13 residues. In germline, CDR1 is KGHSH, CDR2 LQKENI. This chain's CDR3 is CASSPGQTYEQYF. CDR3 DNA sequence: TGTGCCAGCTCACCGGGACAGACCTACGAGCAGTACTTC.

On this clone itself: One end of the junction fails to match germline, which may point to a read error. This rearrangement joins TRBV7-9 to TRBJ1-2; D is ambiguous. Germline-derived CDR1 and CDR2 are SEHNR and FQNEAQ (reference sequence). The CDR3 is made up of 15 amino acids. The DNA for the CDR3 is TGTGCCAGCAGCCTAGCTGGCAGATCGTCTTATGGCTACACCTTC. Translating gives CASSLAGRSSYGYTF.

The chain couples TRBV7-2 to TRBJ1-5, with 7 bases lining up with TRBD1. The CDR3 is made up of 15 amino acids. The V and J ends lost 1 base and 6 bases, in that order; junction bases with no gene match: 6. In germline, CDR1 is SGHTA, CDR2 FQGNSA. The CDR3 nucleotides read TGTGCCAGCAGCTTAGAACAGGGGATGCGTCAGCCCCAGCATTTT. Translated: CASSLEQGMRQPQHF.

The V and J genes are TRBV6-4 and TRBJ2-3; a possible D gene is TRBD1 (6 bases). There are 16 residues in the CDR3. Between the trimmed V and J ends, which lost 0 bases and 1 base, there was a span of 11 bases. Germline V gene data show CDR1 as MRHNA and CDR2 as SNTAGT. The CDR3 sequence: CASSDSSEGGTDTQYF. The CDR3 DNA reads as TGTGCCAGCAGTGACTCGAGTGAGGGGGGCACAGATACGCAGTATTTT.

The chain is built from TRBV10-3 and TRBJ1-5; 8 positions match TRBD1. V gave up 6 bases and J gave up 7 bases; unmatched junction bases: 11. Germline-derived CDR1 and CDR2 are ENHRY and SYGVKD. This CDR3 spans 15 amino acids. The CDR3 sequence is CAIRGTPGGRQPQHF. In nucleotides, the CDR3 is TGTGCCATCAGGGGTACCCCAGGGGGCCGACAGCCCCAGCATTTT.

This chain connects TRBV4-1 to TRBJ2-7, with TRBD1 matching over 9 bases. The length of the CDR3 is 16 residues. Germline V gene lookup returns CDR1 MGHRA and CDR2 YSYEKL. V lost 5 bases to trimming and J lost 3 bases; unmatched junction nucleotides: 11. CDR3 amino acids: CASSSVFRDRVYEQYF. CDR3 sequence (DNA): TGCGCCAGCAGCTCCGTCTTCCGGGACAGGGTCTACGAGCAGTACTTC.

The V gene is TRBV2, the J gene TRBJ2-7; 9 nucleotides match TRBD2. Looked up from germline, CDR1 is SNHLY and CDR2 is FYNNEI. The CDR3 has 16 amino acids. V trimming: 6 bases; J trimming: 4 bases; junction bases outside the gene matches: 13. The CDR3 bases are TGTGCCAGCAGGGAGCGGGGGGTTCTTTGGGGTTACGAGCAGTACTTC. It specifies CASRERGVLWGYEQYF.

J is TRBJ2-5 and V is TRBV9; 11 bases align to TRBD1. J gave up 4 bases and V 4 bases, and 9 bases lay outside the gene matches. The germline V gene encodes CDR1 SGDLS and CDR2 YYNGEE. CDR3 length: 16 amino acids. The CDR3, as DNA: TGTGCCAGCAGCCCCCGGACAGGGGGCGGCGGAGAGACCCAGTACTTC. It is translated as CASSPRTGGGGETQYF.

CDR3 in amino acids: CASSLGGTGTYEQYF. CDR3 DNA: TGTGCCAGCAGCTTAGGGGGAACAGGGACCTACGAGCAGTACTTC. V is TRBV11-2 and J is TRBJ2-7; weak D call: TRBD1 (6 bases). V lost 1 base and J 2 bases, leaving 12 bases between the germline ends. The CDR3 extends over 15 amino acids. From germline, CDR1 is SGHAT and CDR2 FQNNGV.

The chain has TRBV4-3 and TRBJ1-6; 7 bases align to TRBD1. This CDR3 region has 15 residues. V trimming: 4 bases; J trimming: 6 bases; junction bases outside the gene matches: 6. Germline V gives CDR1 LGHNA, CDR2 YSLEER. The CDR3 spells CASSPGQIGNSPLHF. The DNA for the CDR3 is TGCGCCAGCAGCCCGGGACAGATAGGTAATTCACCCCTCCACTTT.

The V call is TRBV6-5, the J call TRBJ2-4; 12 bases agree with TRBD2. In germline, CDR1 is MNHEY, CDR2 SVGAGI. Trimming cost V 2 bases and J 7 bases; bases outside gene matches: 6. The CDR3 contains 16 residues. In DNA form, the CDR3 reads TGTGCCAGCAGTTACACCTGGACTAGCGGGGTGAACATTCAGTACTTC. It specifies CASSYTWTSGVNIQYF.

The chain links TRBV7-2 to TRBJ1-2; possibly TRBD1 for D (5 bases). The CDR3 is made up of 14 amino acids. Germline V gene lookup returns CDR1 SGHTA and CDR2 FQGNSA. Trimming pared 7 bases from V and 8 bases from J, leaving 20 bases between. CDR3 bases: TGTGCCAGCAAACCAGCACGGGGGATTCGGGGCTACACCTTC. Amino acids: CASKPARGIRGYTF.

The J gene is TRBJ1-5, the V gene TRBV6-1, with no clear D. The CDR3 contains 14 residues. From germline, CDR1 is MNHNS and CDR2 SASEGT. Trimming shortened V by 7 bases and J by 4 bases, and 14 bases separated the two germline ends. The CDR3 is CASTVSTGNQPQHF. The CDR3 DNA sequence: TGTGCCAGCACAGTCTCGACGGGGAATCAGCCCCAGCATTTT.

This CDR3 reads CASSSDSKFTDTQYF. The CDR3 DNA reads as TGTGCCAGCAGCTCGGACAGCAAGTTCACAGATACGCAGTATTTT. The J gene is TRBJ2-3, the V gene TRBV14, with D possibly matching TRBD1 (6 bases). The germline V and J ends were trimmed by 5 bases and 2 bases, with 14 bases remaining between them. The CDR3 loop spans 15 amino acids. The germline gives CDR1 SGHDN, CDR2 FVKESK.

The V call is TRBV27, the J call TRBJ1-2; TRBD1 agrees at 7 bases. The V and J ends lost 2 bases and 6 bases, in that order; junction bases with no gene match: 6. Looked up from germline, CDR1 is MNHEY and CDR2 is SMNVEV (reference sequence). The CDR3 covers 14 residues. CDR3 amino acids: CASSLRGLADGYTF. The CDR3 DNA is TGTGCCAGCAGTTTAAGGGGGCTCGCGGATGGCTACACCTTC.

The chain carries TRBV5-8 and TRBJ1-1, with no clear D. V was shortened by 0 bases and J by 1 base, with 13 bases between the two germline ends. From germline, CDR1 is SGHTS and CDR2 YDEGEE. This CDR3 contains 16 residues. CDR3 coding DNA: TGTGCCAGCAGCTTGGTGGCATCTCGCCCGAACACTGAAGCTTTCTTT. Its translation: CASSLVASRPNTEAFF.